These 23 T cell receptor beta chains share one sample of origin, sequenced in a study of human T cells and chemical hapten exposure. From the RACE reads, TCRdb called clonotypes with MiXCR, one entry per CDR3 protein. Among roughly 100,000 distinct CDR3 sequences listed, roughly a tenth were seen once. The time point: pre-sensitization, week 0. Specified treatment: therapeutic diphenylcyclopropenone sensitization with weekly scalp DPC. The sequencing here drew on whole blood, taken in connection with sensitization to the hapten diphenylcyclopropenone (DPC). Receptor source: a woman aged 60 to 75 with alopecia areata. Some clones in this sample may be carry-over from other donors' samples.

The table lists this clonotype with many counts. The chain combines TRBV7-2 with TRBJ2-1; the D is unclear. Germline loops: CDR1 SGHTA, CDR2 FQGNSA. The CDR3 is made up of 15 amino acids. Trimming shortened V by 5 bases and J by 6 bases, and 17 bases separated the two germline ends. The CDR3 loop is CASSVGRSTGNEQFF. The CDR3 bases are TGTGCCAGCAGCGTAGGACGTTCTACGGGCAATGAGCAGTTCTTC.

The chain couples TRBV4-1 to TRBJ2-7; tentatively, D is TRBD2 (6 bases). CDR3 length: 15 amino acids. V lost 2 bases, J lost 2 bases, and 13 bases lay in between. Germline V CDR1 and CDR2: MGHRA, YSYEKL. The CDR3 region is CASSQQVTGAYEQYF. Here the CDR3 DNA reads TGCGCCAGCAGCCAACAGGTAACGGGAGCCTACGAGCAGTACTTC.

There are many counts of this clonotype. The rearrangement joins TRBV24-1 to TRBJ2-2; 7 bases align to TRBD1. The V gene's germline CDR1 is KGHDR and CDR2 SFDVKD. The CDR3 is 14 amino acids. V shed 7 bases and J 4 bases; nucleotides not matched to a gene: 5. The CDR3 reads CATSRDSSTGELFF. Here the CDR3 DNA reads TGTGCCACCAGCCGGGACAGTTCCACCGGGGAGCTGTTTTTT.

This clonotype came up many times. The chain employs TRBV27 and TRBJ2-1; 8 bases agree with TRBD1. Germline CDR1 and CDR2: MNHEY and SMNVEV (reference sequence). Trimming removed 5 bases from V and 2 bases from J; junction bases left unmatched: 8. The CDR3 is 16 residues long. The CDR3 region is CASSPGQGPTYNEQFF. For the CDR3, the DNA is TGTGCCAGCAGTCCCGGACAGGGCCCAACCTACAATGAGCAGTTCTTC.

The V gene is TRBV6-1, the J gene TRBJ1-3, with D unclear. Germline CDR1 reads MNHNS; CDR2 reads SASEGT. The V and J ends lost 7 bases and 3 bases respectively, with 13 bases between them. There are 14 residues in the CDR3. The CDR3 protein is CASKPLLSGNTIYF. In DNA form, the CDR3 reads TGTGCCAGCAAGCCACTATTGAGTGGAAACACCATATATTTT.

This clonotype occurred a few times. The chain links TRBV29-1 to TRBJ2-3; perhaps TRBD2 as D (5 bases). This CDR3 spans 14 amino acids. Germline CDR1 and CDR2: SQVTM and ANQGSEA. Trimming removed 4 bases from V and 2 bases from J, with 13 bases in between. The chain's CDR3 is CSVAGAVITDTQYF. CDR3 sequence (DNA): TGCAGCGTTGCAGGAGCGGTCATCACAGATACGCAGTATTTT.

The chain uses TRBV4-1 and TRBJ1-1; D uncertain. Germline CDR1 and CDR2: MGHRA and YSYEKL. Trimming pared 4 bases from V and 4 bases from J, leaving 10 bases between. The CDR3 covers 13 residues. CDR3 nucleotide sequence: TGCGCCAGCAGCCTGTGGGGAAGCACTGAAGCTTTCTTT. Its protein is CASSLWGSTEAFF.

At least ten counts were recorded for this clonotype. The chain recombines TRBV15 with TRBJ1-4; D is unresolved. CDR1 and CDR2 from the germline V gene are LNHNV and YYDKDF (reference sequence). The CDR3 consists of 16 residues. The germline V and J ends were trimmed by 0 bases and 5 bases, with 13 bases remaining between them. CDR3 in amino acids: CATSRDIGGGNEKLFF. The CDR3 nucleotides read TGTGCCACCAGCAGAGATATAGGAGGAGGAAATGAAAAACTGTTTTTT.

This clonotype has only a few counts. The chain carries TRBV5-1 and TRBJ1-2, with D hard to call. Germline V gives CDR1 SGHRS, CDR2 YFSETQ. The CDR3 extends over 13 amino acids. The V end lost 0 bases, the J end lost 4 bases, and 7 bases lay between the germline ends. CDR3 coding DNA: TGCGCCAGCAGCTTGGCGAGTTCCTATGGCTACACCTTC. Translation: CASSLASSYGYTF.

In this sample, this clonotype turned up many times. CDR3 bases: TGTGCCAGCAGTTTACCCGGCTATGGCTACACCTTC. This gives the protein CASSLPGYGYTF. This sequence joins TRBV5-5 and TRBJ1-2, with no clear D. Germline V lookup: CDR1 SGHKS, CDR2 YYEKEE (reference sequence). The CDR3 runs to 12 residues. With 5 bases removed from V and 4 bases from J, the gap between germline ends came to 9 bases.

This clonotype was seen repeatedly, ten times or more. The CDR3 reads CSAMGQIDNEQFF. Here the CDR3 DNA reads TGCAGTGCCATGGGCCAGATCGACAATGAGCAGTTCTTC. The rearrangement uses TRBV20-1 and TRBJ2-1; no clear D gene. Germline V gene data show CDR1 as DFQATT and CDR2 as SNEGSKA (reference sequence). The CDR3 runs to 13 residues. Trimming removed 6 bases from V and 5 bases from J, with 14 bases in between.

This clonotype appeared many times. V gene TRBV6-4 combines with J gene TRBJ2-1; TRBD2 matches 10 bases. The trim removed 4 bases at V and 4 bases at J, leaving 7 bases unmatched. CDR3 length: 16 residues. Germline CDR1 and CDR2: MRHNA and SNTAGT. CDR3 amino acids: CASSGFRTSGYNEQFF. CDR3 nucleotide sequence: TGTGCCAGCAGTGGGTTTAGGACTAGCGGTTACAATGAGCAGTTCTTC.

The V and J genes are TRBV20-1 and TRBJ1-5; maybe TRBD1 (6 bases). Trimming took off 2 bases at V and 9 bases at J, with 14 bases between the two ends. The CDR3 is made up of 13 amino acids. Germline CDR1 is DFQATT and CDR2 is SNEGSKA (reference sequence). The DNA of the CDR3 is TGCAGTGCTAGAACAGGGCCCCCTGGGCCCCAGCATTTT. It encodes CSARTGPPGPQHF.

There are many counts of this clonotype. V and J are TRBV10-2 and TRBJ1-2, with a possible D match to TRBD1 (6 bases). CDR3 size: 15 residues. Trimming took off 9 bases at V and 11 bases at J, with 28 bases between the two ends. The germline V gene has CDR1 WSHSY and CDR2 SAAADI. The DNA for the CDR3 is TGCGCCAGTAGCCCGGGGACACCTGGGTATCAGGTGTACACCTTC. Amino acids: CASSPGTPGYQVYTF.

Points on this clonotype: The junction shows a germline mismatch at one end, possibly a read error. The chain is built from TRBV7-7 and TRBJ2-2, with 8 bases aligning to TRBD2. The CDR3 loop spans 14 amino acids. Germline values: CDR1 SSHAT, CDR2 FNYEAQ (reference sequence). The CDR3: CASSSTSATGELFF. CDR3 nucleotides: TGTGCTAGCAGCTCGACTAGCGCTACCGGGGAGCTGTTTTTT.

This clonotype was observed at least ten times. The chain joins TRBV7-9 to TRBJ1-2, with D possibly matching TRBD1 (5 bases). The CDR3 runs 12 residues. Germline V gene sequence: CDR1 SEHNR, CDR2 FQNEAQ (reference sequence). The V end was cut by 5 bases, the J end by 8 bases, with 12 bases between. The CDR3 nucleotides read TGTGCCAGCAGCCCCCAGGGCAGAGGCTACACCTTC. Its protein is CASSPQGRGYTF.

Points on this clonotype: The junction does not match germline at one end; this may be a read error. The chain employs TRBV10-3 and TRBJ1-4; possibly TRBD1 for D (6 bases). There are 9 residues in the CDR3. Germline V gene lookup returns CDR1 ENHRY and CDR2 SYGVKD. The CDR3 DNA sequence: TGTGCCATCAGTGGACAGGTTTATTTT. Encoded protein: CAISGQVYF.

The table lists this clonotype with a few counts. V usage is TRBV4-1 and J usage is TRBJ1-5; D might be TRBD1 (6 bases). This CDR3 region has 18 residues. Trimming took off 4 bases at V and 4 bases at J, with 23 bases between the two ends. The germline V gene encodes CDR1 MGHRA and CDR2 YSYEKL. The CDR3 protein is CASSPSGVSPPPNQPQHF. DNA of the CDR3: TGCGCCAGCAGCCCGTCAGGGGTTTCCCCACCCCCGAATCAGCCCCAGCATTTT.

This clonotype was observed a few times. This chain joins TRBV12-2 and TRBJ2-3; TRBD1 reflects the table's D call only, with no check against the DNA. TRBV12-2 is a pseudogene. This CDR3 contains 15 residues. CDR3 coding DNA: TGTGCAAGTCGCTTACATGGGGGGGCAACAGATACGCAGTATTTT. This translates into CASRLHGGATDTQYF.

This clonotype was seen at least ten times. This chain links TRBV5-6 with TRBJ1-4; 7 positions agree with TRBD1. This CDR3 comprises 13 residues. Per germline, CDR1 SGHDT and CDR2 YYEEEE. V was pared by 4 bases and J by 10 bases, with 7 bases of the junction left unmatched. This chain's CDR3 is CASSTRQGPKLFF. The CDR3 DNA sequence: TGTGCCAGCAGCACCCGACAGGGCCCAAAACTGTTTTTT.

There are many counts of this clonotype. This rearrangement joins TRBV25-1 to TRBJ2-5, with a weak D call TRBD1 (6 bases). V lost 3 bases and J lost 3, with 11 bases in between. CDR1 and CDR2 from the germline V gene are MGHDK and SYGVNS. The CDR3 has 14 residues. The CDR3, as DNA: TGTGCCAGCAGTGAGAAGGGGGTTAAAGAGACCCAGTACTTC. Its protein product is CASSEKGVKETQYF. Full variable domain (outside the CDR3, taken from reference TRBV25-1 and TRBJ2-5): EADIYQTPRYLVIGTGKKITLECSQTMGHDKMYWYQQDPGMELHLIHYSYGVNSTEKGDLSSESTVSRIRTEHFPLTLESARPSHTSQYLCASSEKGVKETQYFGPGTRLLVL.

This clonotype was seen many times. The chain has TRBV29-1 and TRBJ2-4; D may correspond to TRBD1 or TRBD2 (6 bases each). Germline V gene data show CDR1 as SQVTM and CDR2 as ANQGSEA. V lost 6 bases, J lost 5 bases, and 14 bases lay in between. The CDR3 is made up of 13 amino acids. In nucleotides, the CDR3 is TGCAGCGTGGCTCTGGGGGGCGAAAACATTCAGTACTTC. Translating gives CSVALGGENIQYF.

This clonotype has only a few counts. This chain links TRBV7-6 with TRBJ1-4; TRBD1 matches at 9 bases. This CDR3 spans 18 amino acids. Germline values: CDR1 SGHVS, CDR2 FNYEAQ. With 2 bases clipped from V and 4 bases from J, the junction kept 11 bases outside the gene matches. CDR3 sequence (DNA): TGTGCCAGCAGCTTATTCCACGGGGGACAGGGCGGTAATGAAAAACTGTTTTTT. It yields the protein CASSLFHGGQGGNEKLFF.